Listed here are 23 T cell receptor beta chains from one sample, sequenced in a study of T cells in Graves' hyperthyroidism and ophthalmopathy (dated by TCRdb to the late 2010s). The method behind the library was multiplex PCR. The sequencer was an Illumina HiSeq 2000. TCR beta CDR3 regions were amplified from RNA transcripts. The first round of RT-PCR for the TCR CDR3 was performed with the HTBI primer set and the Qiagen OneStep RT-PCR kit. TCRdb handled the public reads itself, with Q25 trimming in fastp and clone calling in MiXCR, and kept productive beta chains. Records with the same CDR3 protein are collapsed into one entry carrying the most frequent genes and DNA. Within this sample are about 350,000 distinct CDR3 sequences, with about 14% of them counted one time only. 20% to 25% of the sample lies in the top ten. The sample comprised blood. These receptors came from a woman aged 25 to 39 with Graves' hyperthyroidism.

The sample holds a few counts of this clonotype. V gene TRBV28 combines with J gene TRBJ1-4; D gene uncertain. The ends were cut back, 6 bases at V and 8 bases at J, with 19 bases in the middle. CDR1 is MDHEN, CDR2 SYDVKM, per germline. The CDR3 length is 15 residues. The CDR3 region is CASSRLLADGEKLFF. The CDR3 DNA reads TGTGCCAGCAGCCGCCTTTTGGCAGATGGAGAAAAACTGTTTTTT.

This clonotype was seen a single time. V gene TRBV20-1 combines with J gene TRBJ2-7, with TRBD1 matching over 9 bases. The V gene's germline CDR1 is DFQATT and CDR2 SNEGSKA (reference sequence). The CDR3 spans 14 residues. The J segment lost 4 bases and the V segment lost 0 bases, leaving 4 bases of the junction unmatched. DNA for the CDR3: TGCAGTGCTAGAGAAGGGACAGGGAGATACGAGCAGTACTTC. Protein product: CSAREGTGRYEQYF.

In this sample, this clonotype turned up many times. The V and J genes are TRBV30 and TRBJ1-1, with TRBD1 as a possible D gene (5 bases). Trimming took 5 bases from V and 4 from J, leaving 14 bases between them. Germline V gene lookup returns CDR1 GTSNPN and CDR2 SVGIG (reference sequence). The CDR3 sequence is 13 residues long. The DNA for the CDR3 is TGTGCCTGGTCTCGGCAGGGAGGCACTGAAGCTTTCTTT. Protein: CAWSRQGGTEAFF.

This clonotype was found a few times. The V call is TRBV6-1, the J call TRBJ1-5; D is unresolved. CDR1 is MNHNS, CDR2 SASEGT, per germline. Trimming shortened V by 6 bases and J by 0 bases, and 6 bases separated the two germline ends. The CDR3 runs 13 residues. In DNA form, the CDR3 reads TGTGCCAGCAGATTGAATAGCAATCAGCCCCAGCATTTT. Protein: CASRLNSNQPQHF.

This clonotype appeared a few times. The rearrangement links TRBV7-3 to TRBJ2-6, with a tentative D call TRBD1 (5 bases). The germline gives CDR1 SGHTA, CDR2 FQGTGA. The CDR3 sequence is 15 residues long. Deletions cut 3 bases from V and 4 bases from J, with 10 bases between. The CDR3 sequence is CASSFPGLGANVLTF. The CDR3 bases are TGTGCCAGCAGCTTTCCAGGGCTAGGGGCCAACGTCCTGACTTTC.

This clonotype was detected only a few times. V is TRBV7-2 and J is TRBJ2-7; TRBD1 matches 8 bases. The CDR3 runs 16 residues. V dropped 2 bases and J dropped 3; count of bases not matched to a gene: 9. In germline, CDR1 is SGHTA, CDR2 FQGNSA. Here the CDR3 reads CASSLTPDRGFYEQYF. CDR3 DNA sequence: TGTGCCAGCAGCTTAACACCCGACAGGGGCTTCTACGAGCAGTACTTC.

This clonotype was recorded many times. The CDR3, as DNA: TGTGCCAGCAGCTTCGAGACTGCGTCTAGCACAGATACGCAGTATTTT. Its translation is CASSFETASSTDTQYF. The chain couples TRBV5-5 to TRBJ2-3; no definite D call. The V and J ends lost 2 bases and 0 bases respectively, with 13 bases between them. In germline, CDR1 is SGHKS, CDR2 YYEKEE (reference sequence). This CDR3 is 16 amino acids long.

The CDR3 is CSASWDRSSYEQYF. The CDR3, as DNA: TGCAGTGCTAGCTGGGACCGGAGCTCCTACGAGCAGTACTTC. The chain has TRBV20-1 and TRBJ2-7; either TRBD1 or TRBD2 may fit D (5 bases each). This CDR3 is built from 14 residues. From germline, CDR1 is DFQATT and CDR2 SNEGSKA (reference sequence). V was cut by 3 bases and J by 0 bases, with 12 bases left in between.

This clonotype has ten or more counts. V gene TRBV29-1 combines with J gene TRBJ1-1; D perhaps matches TRBD1 (5 bases). In germline, CDR1 is SQVTM, CDR2 ANQGSEA. This CDR3 is built from 11 residues. The V and J ends lost 6 bases and 4 bases respectively, with 9 bases between them. Here the CDR3 reads CSVGGGTEAFF. The DNA of the CDR3 is TGCAGCGTGGGTGGGGGCACTGAAGCTTTCTTT.

The J gene is TRBJ2-1, the V gene TRBV20-1; 7 positions agree with TRBD1. The J segment lost 9 bases and the V segment lost 2 bases, leaving 7 bases of the junction unmatched. This CDR3 is 13 amino acids long. The V gene's germline CDR1 is DFQATT and CDR2 SNEGSKA (reference sequence). The CDR3 region is CSARPRTGLEQFF. The CDR3, as DNA: TGCAGTGCTAGACCCCGGACAGGTCTTGAGCAGTTCTTC.

This clonotype was found once. This chain links TRBV12-3 or TRBV12-4 with TRBJ2-5; TRBD1 agrees at 7 bases. This CDR3 has 13 residues. Trimming took 8 bases from V and 1 from J; bases not matched to a gene: 4. CDR3 coding DNA: TGTGCCAGCGCCGGGACAGCCCAAGAGACCCAGTACTTC. This encodes CASAGTAQETQYF.

A few counts support this clonotype. This chain connects TRBV4-1 to TRBJ1-1; D is possibly TRBD1 (5 bases). Germline CDR1 and CDR2: MGHRA and YSYEKL. The V end was cut by 5 bases, the J end by 4 bases, with 17 bases between. This CDR3 is built from 15 residues. CDR3 protein: CASSFHGDSGTEAFF. For the CDR3, the DNA is TGCGCCAGCAGCTTTCACGGGGACTCAGGCACTGAAGCTTTCTTT.

The chain couples TRBV4-2 to TRBJ2-7, with 7 bases lining up with TRBD2. The CDR3 loop spans 13 amino acids. Trimming cost V 4 bases and J 4 bases; bases outside gene matches: 4. CDR1 LGHNA and CDR2 YNFKEQ come from the germline V gene. The CDR3 is CASSREREYEQYF. CDR3 DNA: TGTGCCAGCAGCCGGGAGCGGGAATACGAGCAGTACTTC.

The V gene is TRBV7-3, the J gene TRBJ2-7, with TRBD2 identical over 12 bases. The length of the CDR3 is 16 residues. Trimming cost V 4 bases and J 2 bases; bases outside gene matches: 6. CDR1 and CDR2 from the germline V gene are SGHTA and FQGTGA. The CDR3 protein is CASSCTSGRNTYEQYF. In nucleotides, the CDR3 is TGTGCCAGCAGCTGTACTAGCGGGAGGAATACCTACGAGCAGTACTTC.

A word on this clonotype: An end of the junction differs from the germline gene, which may be a read error. The chain uses TRBV7-3 and TRBJ2-1; D assignment may be TRBD1 or TRBD2 (6 bases each). This CDR3 spans 17 amino acids. Germline V CDR1 and CDR2: SGHTA, FQGTGA. The CDR3 DNA follows: TGTGCCAGCAGTTTAACGGGACATCTCGCGGGGCACAATGAGCAGTTCTTC. It specifies CASSLTGHLAGHNEQFF.

This clonotype was counted at least ten times. The chain joins TRBV28 to TRBJ1-6; D is ambiguous. In germline, CDR1 is MDHEN, CDR2 SYDVKM. V lost 5 bases and J lost 7, with 18 bases in between. The length of the CDR3 is 16 residues. This CDR3 reads CASSPYDSRRNSPLHF. The CDR3 DNA reads as TGTGCCAGCAGTCCCTACGACTCCCGACGGAATTCACCCCTCCACTTT.

The chain uses TRBV20-1 and TRBJ1-6; 8 bases match TRBD1. The CDR3 has 15 residues. The V segment lost 6 bases and the J segment 8 bases; nucleotides outside the gene matches: 12. Germline CDR1 is DFQATT and CDR2 is SNEGSKA (reference sequence). CDR3 residues: CSAIGQGGSHSPLHF. The CDR3 coding sequence is TGCAGTGCAATTGGACAGGGAGGATCGCATTCACCCCTCCACTTT.

This clonotype was recorded a few times. This chain uses TRBV5-1 with TRBJ2-5; no firm D call. CDR1 is SGHRS and CDR2 is YFSETQ in the germline V gene. Trimming shortened V by 0 bases and J by 4 bases, and 7 bases separated the two germline ends. CDR3 length: 13 residues. CDR3 in DNA: TGCGCCAGCAGCTTGGCCGGTCCAGAGACCCAGTACTTC. Translated, it gives CASSLAGPETQYF. The complete variable domain, with remaining parts taken from reference TRBV5-1 and TRBJ2-5, reads KAGVTQTPRYLIKTRGQQVTLSCSPISGHRSVSWYQQTPGQGLQFLFEYFSETQRNKGNFPGRFSGRQFSNSRSEMNVSTLELGDSALYLCASSLAGPETQYFGPGTRLLVL.

This clonotype was found many times. The V and J genes are TRBV24-1 and TRBJ2-1; TRBD2 might be the D (5 bases). V was clipped by 5 bases and J by 3 bases, with 13 bases between them. The germline gives CDR1 KGHDR, CDR2 SFDVKD. The CDR3 spans 15 residues. The CDR3 loop is CATSGKLGLYNEQFF. As DNA, the CDR3 is TGTGCCACCAGTGGTAAACTAGGCCTCTACAATGAGCAGTTCTTC.

This clonotype was detected only a few times. The chain combines TRBV6-5 with TRBJ2-3, with TRBD2 as a possible D gene (6 bases). V was clipped by 0 bases and J by 4 bases, with 17 bases between them. The CDR3 extends over 17 amino acids. Germline CDR1 is MNHEY and CDR2 is SVGAGI. CDR3 in amino acids: CASSYSTGGKMSDTQYF. Here the CDR3 DNA reads TGTGCCAGCAGTTACTCGACGGGCGGGAAGATGTCAGATACGCAGTATTTT.

The chain carries TRBV28 and TRBJ2-4, with 8 bases matching TRBD2. The CDR3 is 16 residues long. V dropped 6 bases and J dropped 9; count of bases not matched to a gene: 16. The germline V gene encodes CDR1 MDHEN and CDR2 SYDVKM. The CDR3 DNA follows: TGTGCCAGCAGATTGGCACGGGAGGGCACTCGGGGCATTCAGTACTTC. This gives the protein CASRLAREGTRGIQYF.

This clonotype was detected ten times or more. The chain combines TRBV12-3 or TRBV12-4 with TRBJ1-2, with TRBD1 matching over 9 bases. V shed 3 bases and J 7 bases; nucleotides not matched to a gene: 3. The CDR3 is 13 residues long. CDR3 nucleotide sequence: TGTGCCAGCAGTTTGGGGACAGGGATTGGCTACACCTTC. Amino acids: CASSLGTGIGYTF.

The chain combines TRBV27 with TRBJ2-1; 12 bases are shared with TRBD2. This CDR3 contains 16 residues. The germline CDR1 and CDR2 sequences are MNHEY and SMNVEV (reference sequence). With V trimmed by 3 bases and J by 6 bases, 6 bases remained unmatched. CDR3 region: CASSFFPSGRGNEQFF. CDR3 DNA: TGTGCCAGCAGTTTCTTTCCTAGCGGGAGGGGCAATGAGCAGTTCTTC.